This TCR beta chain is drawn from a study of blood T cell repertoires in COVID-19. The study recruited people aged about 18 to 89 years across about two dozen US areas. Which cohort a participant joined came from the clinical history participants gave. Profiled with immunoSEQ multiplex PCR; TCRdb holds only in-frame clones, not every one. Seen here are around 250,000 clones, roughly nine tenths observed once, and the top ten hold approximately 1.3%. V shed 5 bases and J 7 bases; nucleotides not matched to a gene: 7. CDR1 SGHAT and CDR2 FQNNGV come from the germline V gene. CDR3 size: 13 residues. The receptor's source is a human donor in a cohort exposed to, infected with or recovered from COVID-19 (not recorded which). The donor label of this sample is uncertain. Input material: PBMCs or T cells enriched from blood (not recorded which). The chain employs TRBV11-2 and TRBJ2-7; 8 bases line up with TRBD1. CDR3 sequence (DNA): TGTGCCAGCAGCGTGGACAGGGCCCGGGAGCAGTACTTC. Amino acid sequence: CASSVDRAREQYF.